The clone carrying this T cell receptor (beta chain) has a handful of counts. The entry originates in a study of blood T cell repertoires in COVID-19. Study context: Spain, Italy and the United States supplied samples that represented acute and convalescent COVID-19. T cells, B-cell-depleted T cells, or PBMCs supplied cDNA or gDNA.

Methods used by the authors: Reference gene primer amplification gave nucleated cell count estimates. Sequencing was performed with immunoSEQ multiplex PCR; in TCRdb, only in-frame clones are kept and a portion is missing. V, J and clone size are taken as reported in that table, and D and trimming were inferred from the DNA itself. The repertoire has 350,000 to 450,000 clones, about 85% of them found once; the top ten carry under 4%. Looked up from germline, CDR1 is MGHRA and CDR2 is YSYEKL. The CDR3 spans 16 residues. Trimming removed 4 bases from V and 0 bases from J, with 13 bases in between. The sequenced sample consisted of peripheral blood. The chain couples TRBV4-1 to TRBJ1-5; no clear D. The receptor was derived from a woman aged 18-29 years with acute or convalescent COVID-19. The CDR3 here is CASSPAPTYSNQPQHF. In nucleotides, the CDR3 is TGCGCCAGCAGCCCCGCCCCCACCTATAGCAATCAGCCCCAGCATTTT.